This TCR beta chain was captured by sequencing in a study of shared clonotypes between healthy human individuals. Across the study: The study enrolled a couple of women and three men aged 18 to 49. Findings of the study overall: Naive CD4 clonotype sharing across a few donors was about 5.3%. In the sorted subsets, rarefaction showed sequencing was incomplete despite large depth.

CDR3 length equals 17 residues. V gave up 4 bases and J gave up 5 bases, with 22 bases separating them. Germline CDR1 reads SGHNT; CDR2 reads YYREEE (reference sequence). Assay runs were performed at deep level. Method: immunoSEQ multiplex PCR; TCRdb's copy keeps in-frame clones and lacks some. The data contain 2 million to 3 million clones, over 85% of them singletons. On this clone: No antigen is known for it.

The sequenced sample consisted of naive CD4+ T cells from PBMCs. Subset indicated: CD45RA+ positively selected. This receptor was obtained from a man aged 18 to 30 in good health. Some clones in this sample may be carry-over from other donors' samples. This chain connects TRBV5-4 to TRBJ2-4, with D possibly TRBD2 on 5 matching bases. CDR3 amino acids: CASSPFGVGSTQNIQYF. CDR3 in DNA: TGTGCCAGCAGCCCCTTCGGGGTGGGCTCCACCCAAAACATTCAGTACTTC.